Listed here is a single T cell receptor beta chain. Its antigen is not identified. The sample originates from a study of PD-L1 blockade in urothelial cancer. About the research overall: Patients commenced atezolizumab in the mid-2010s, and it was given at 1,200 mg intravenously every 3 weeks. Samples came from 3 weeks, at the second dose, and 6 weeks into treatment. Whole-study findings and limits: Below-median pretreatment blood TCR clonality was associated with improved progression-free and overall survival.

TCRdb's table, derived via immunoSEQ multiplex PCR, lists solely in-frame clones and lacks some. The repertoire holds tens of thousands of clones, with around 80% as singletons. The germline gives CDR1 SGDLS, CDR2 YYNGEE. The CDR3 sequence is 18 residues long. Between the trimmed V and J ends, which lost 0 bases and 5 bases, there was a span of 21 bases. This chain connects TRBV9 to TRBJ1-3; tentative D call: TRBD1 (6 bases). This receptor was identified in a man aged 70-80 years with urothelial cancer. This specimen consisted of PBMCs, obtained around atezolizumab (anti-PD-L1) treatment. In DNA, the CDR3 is TGTGCCAGCAGCGTAGTTGGGCTATCGACAGGTTCCCGAAACACCATATATTTT. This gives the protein CASSVVGLSTGSRNTIYF.